This TCR beta chain is from a study of blood T cell repertoires in COVID-19. Study-level information: The United States, Italy and Spain were the sources of the acute and convalescent COVID-19 samples. PBMCs, B-cell-depleted T cells, or T cells were the source of the cDNA or gDNA that made up the material.

Authors' data handling: Scientists estimated how many nucleated cells there were by amplifying reference gene primers. TCRdb's table, derived via immunoSEQ multiplex PCR, lists solely in-frame clones and lacks some. From that table come the V and J calls and clone size; the DNA was used to work out D and trimming. Among about 230,000 clones, roughly 83% were seen once, and the ten largest hold about 2.5%. The CDR3 covers 12 residues. Germline V gene lookup returns CDR1 MNHNS and CDR2 SASEGT. V was clipped by 3 bases and J by 7 bases, with 7 bases between them. Sequenced material: peripheral blood. The chain is built from TRBV6-1 and TRBJ2-4, with unresolved D. The TCR was taken from a woman in her 70s with active or convalescent COVID-19. CDR3 nucleotide sequence: TGTGCCAGCAGTGACGGTCTGAACATTCAGTACTTC. Translated, it gives CASSDGLNIQYF.